These T cell receptor beta chains were read from a single sample in a study of T cell changes during pregnancy in multiple sclerosis. The assay was immunoSEQ multiplex PCR, and TCRdb's table has in-frame clones only and misses some. The sample carries about 85,000 clones, approximately 90% recorded once. The source material was peripheral blood, sampled in the first trimester of pregnancy. All receptors come from a female donor with multiple sclerosis, enrolled in a pregnancy study. CDR3s include the opening cysteine and the closing phenylalanine or tryptophan. D genes are given only for firm matches. The size field is filled for only some rows; it gives once, few, many or a size class.

v_gene	j_gene	abundance	d_gene	CDR3aa	CDR3nt
TRBV5-1	TRBJ1-1	NA	TRBD1	CASSSGGSTEAFF	TGCGCCAGCAGCTCAGGGGGAAGCACTGAAGCTTTCTTT
TRBV7-2	TRBJ2-7	NA	NA	CASSFGVSSYEQYF	TGTGCCAGCAGCTTCGGGGTTAGCTCCTACGAGCAGTACTTC
TRBV19	TRBJ2-7	NA	TRBD2	CASSQSGESYEQYF	TGTGCCAGTAGCCAGAGCGGGGAATCCTACGAGCAGTACTTC
TRBV6-6	TRBJ2-7	NA	TRBD1	CASSSGQYEQYF	TGTGCCAGCAGTTCGGGACAGTACGAGCAGTACTTC
TRBV30	TRBJ1-2	NA	NA	CAWRSAGRSGYTF	TGTGCCTGGAGATCGGCAGGCCGATCTGGCTACACCTTC
TRBV19	TRBJ2-3	NA	TRBD1	CASRDRGGTDTQYF	TGTGCCAGCAGGGACAGGGGAGGCACAGATACGCAGTATTTT
TRBV7-8	TRBJ2-1	once	NA	CASSLIGSNNEQFF	TGTGCCAGCAGCTTAATAGGGAGCAACAATGAGCAGTTCTTC
TRBV6-9	TRBJ1-4	NA	NA	CASSYTGEKLFF	TGTGCCAGCAGTTACACCGGGGAAAAACTGTTTTTT
TRBV10-2	TRBJ2-6	NA	NA	CASRRYKDSGSGANVLTF	TGCGCCAGCCGCCGATACAAAGATTCTGGCTCTGGGGCCAACGTCCTGACTTTC
TRBV6-6	TRBJ1-6	once	TRBD1	CASSYEGANSPLHF	TGTGCCAGCAGTTACGAGGGGGCAAATTCACCCCTCCACTTT
TRBV4-2	TRBJ2-3	NA	TRBD2	CASSPRGVGGTDTQYF	TGTGCCAGCAGCCCAAGAGGTGTGGGGGGGACAGATACGCAGTATTTT
TRBV6-1	TRBJ1-3	NA	NA	CASSEIGGSSGNTIYF	TGTGCCAGCAGTGAAATTGGGGGGTCCTCTGGAAACACCATATATTTT
TRBV4-1	TRBJ1-4	NA	TRBD1	CASSQVIGQDEKLFF	TGCGCCAGCAGCCAAGTTATTGGACAGGATGAAAAACTGTTTTTT
TRBV7-9	TRBJ2-1	few	TRBD1	CASSLSSKGANEQFF	TGTGCCAGCAGCTTATCATCTAAGGGGGCCAATGAGCAGTTCTTC
TRBV7-6	TRBJ2-1	once	TRBD2	CASSLITSGRVREQFF	TGTGCCAGCAGCTTAATCACTAGCGGAAGGGTAAGGGAGCAGTTCTTC
TRBV9	TRBJ2-3	NA	NA	CASSVDEGTDTQYF	TGTGCCAGCAGCGTAGACGAGGGCACAGATACGCAGTATTTT
TRBV28	TRBJ2-7	NA	NA	CTSPNRYEQYF	TGTACCAGCCCCAACAGGTACGAGCAGTACTTC
TRBV2	TRBJ2-1	NA	TRBD2	CARGLGEQFF	TGTGCCAGAGGACTAGGAGAGCAGTTCTTC
TRBV19	TRBJ1-5	NA	TRBD1	CASSQNRGGGNQPQHF	TGTGCCAGTAGCCAAAACAGGGGAGGTGGCAATCAGCCCCAGCATTTT
TRBV4-1	TRBJ2-1	NA	NA	CASSQEEAEIYNEQFF	TGCGCCAGCAGCCAAGAAGAAGCGGAGATATACAATGAGCAGTTCTTC
TRBV6-1	TRBJ1-1	NA	NA	CASSVGHMNTEAFF	TGTGCCAGCAGTGTGGGACACATGAACACTGAAGCTTTCTTT
TRBV6-5	TRBJ2-1	once	TRBD2	CASSRLGLAGDEFF	TGTGCCAGCAGCCGACTAGGACTAGCGGGAGATGAGTTCTTC
TRBV25-1	TRBJ2-5	NA	TRBD1	CASSPPRQGSVTQYF	TGTGCCAGCAGTCCTCCCCGACAGGGATCAGTGACCCAGTACTTC
TRBV4-2	TRBJ1-2	NA	NA	CASSQGPPHGYTF	TGTGCCAGCAGCCAAGGGCCGCCCCATGGCTACACCTTC
TRBV18	TRBJ1-1	NA	NA	CASSPGGGWNTEAFF	TGTGCCAGCTCACCAGGGGGGGGTTGGAACACTGAAGCTTTCTTT
TRBV7-3	TRBJ2-3	NA	NA	CASSTMLTDTQYF	TGTGCCAGCAGCACTATGCTCACAGATACGCAGTATTTT
TRBV6-5	TRBJ2-1	once	TRBD1	CASSLDRVRNEQFF	TGTGCCAGCAGTCTGGACAGGGTTCGTAATGAGCAGTTCTTC
TRBV28	TRBJ2-2	NA	NA	CASSLSGLRSGELFF	TGTGCCAGCAGTTTATCGGGACTTAGATCCGGGGAGCTGTTTTTT
TRBV10-3	TRBJ1-2	NA	TRBD1	CAIQDRSYGYTF	TGTGCCATTCAGGACAGGAGCTATGGCTACACCTTC
TRBV5-1	TRBJ1-1	NA	NA	CASSLVGQRTEAFF	TGCGCCAGCAGCTTGGTTGGCCAGCGCACTGAAGCTTTCTTT
TRBV5-1	TRBJ1-4	NA	NA	CASSPEQALRENEKLFF	TGCGCCAGCAGCCCGGAACAGGCCCTGCGGGAAAATGAAAAACTGTTTTTT